One sample yielded the 2 T cell receptor beta chains listed below, sequenced in a study of shared clonotypes between healthy human individuals. Positively selected for CCR7, the CD45RO-negative cells used as naive CD8 cells excluded terminally differentiated effector memory CD45RA+ cells. Sequencing was performed with immunoSEQ multiplex PCR; in TCRdb, only in-frame clones are kept and a portion is missing. In the table there are roughly 2 million clones, about 95% of which are singletons. Sequenced input: naive CD8+ T cells sorted from blood. The receptors stem from a man aged 18 to 30 in good health.

As for this clone: This sample includes further DNA sequences coding for the same CDR3. The J gene is TRBJ2-1, the V gene TRBV6-5, with D tentatively TRBD2 (5 bases). The CDR3 covers 16 residues. The V end lost 0 bases, the J end lost 1 base, and 10 bases lay between the germline ends. The germline V gene has CDR1 MNHEY and CDR2 SVGAGI. The CDR3 DNA sequence: TGTGCCAGCAGTTACTCAGTGGGAGAGTCCTACAATGAGCAGTTCTTC. Amino acids: CASSYSVGESYNEQFF.

In its sample, this clone was seen once. This chain joins TRBV9 and TRBJ2-5, with D perhaps matching TRBD2 (6 bases). V lost 3 bases and J lost 3, with 15 bases in between. Germline lookup yields CDR1 SGDLS and CDR2 YYNGEE. The CDR3 is 15 residues long. The CDR3 sequence: CASSAGGGSKETQYF. The CDR3 DNA follows: TGTGCCAGCAGCGCCGGGGGTGGTTCCAAAGAGACCCAGTACTTC.